A single TCR beta chain is shown here with its context. Its antigen is as yet unknown. The study ran its PCR with 60 Vbeta and 13 Jbeta primers. Repertoires were generated with immunoSEQ multiplex PCR, while TCRdb's copy carries only in-frame clones and drops some. The sample includes over 200,000 clones, approximately 90% seen only once; the top ten take approximately 1%. The germline gives CDR1 LGHNT, CDR2 FRNRAP. The CDR3 is 13 residues long. J lost 2 bases, V lost 9 bases, and 6 bases had no gene match. This sample stems from a study of cytomegalovirus exposure and HLA in healthy donors. Study-wide points: Cytomegalovirus status was reportedly diagnosed by the classifier with high sensitivity and specificity.

The specimen was PBMCs. The chain has TRBV12-5 and TRBJ2-7; 8 bases match TRBD1. The clonotype originates from a woman aged 18-30 years in good health and CMV-seronegative. The CDR3 region is CASLRDRTYEQYF. The CDR3 coding sequence is TGTGCTAGCCTCCGGGACAGGACCTACGAGCAGTACTTC.